This T cell receptor beta chain was captured by sequencing in a study of Graves' ophthalmopathy and Graves' hyperthyroidism. CDR3 size: 14 residues. Trimming took off 3 bases at V and 1 base at J, with 9 bases between the two ends. This clonotype was recorded many times. The study recruited hyperthyroidism patients aged 18 to 65 who were newly diagnosed, under 2 months' duration. Investigators amplified TCR beta CDR3 regions from RNA transcripts. HTBI primers served in a first-round RT-PCR, which a second-round multiplex PCR followed. TCRdb independently ran MiXCR on the multiplex PCR reads; one entry per CDR3 protein. The sample has about 600,000 distinct CDR3 sequences, less than 45% seen once; the top ten hold about 4.1%.

The chain employs TRBV12-3 or TRBV12-4 and TRBJ1-1, with D perhaps TRBD1 (6 bases). The sample taken for sequencing was peripheral blood or thyroid tissue (not recorded which). The clonotype comes from an adult man with Graves' hyperthyroidism. The CDR3 DNA is TGTGCCAGCAGTTTCGCAGGGGCGAACACTGAAGCTTTCTTT. It is translated as CASSFAGANTEAFF.